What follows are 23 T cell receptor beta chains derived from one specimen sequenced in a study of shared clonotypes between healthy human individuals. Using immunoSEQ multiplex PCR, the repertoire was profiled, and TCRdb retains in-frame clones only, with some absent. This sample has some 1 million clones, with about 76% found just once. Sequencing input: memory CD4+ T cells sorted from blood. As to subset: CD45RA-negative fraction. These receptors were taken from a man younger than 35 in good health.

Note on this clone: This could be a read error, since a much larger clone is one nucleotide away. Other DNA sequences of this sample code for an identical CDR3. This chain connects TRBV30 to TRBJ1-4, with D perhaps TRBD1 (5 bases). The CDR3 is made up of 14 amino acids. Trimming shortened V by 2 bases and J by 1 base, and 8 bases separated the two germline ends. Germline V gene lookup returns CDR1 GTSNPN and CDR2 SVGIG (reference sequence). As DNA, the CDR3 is TGTGCCTGGAGTCTGGGGGGAACTAATGAAAAACTGTTTTTT. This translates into CAWSLGGTNEKLFF.

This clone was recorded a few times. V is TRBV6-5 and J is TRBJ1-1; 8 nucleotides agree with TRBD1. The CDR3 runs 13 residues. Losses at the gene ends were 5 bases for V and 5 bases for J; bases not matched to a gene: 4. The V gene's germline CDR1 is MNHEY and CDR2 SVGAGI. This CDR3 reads CASSTWTGTEAFF. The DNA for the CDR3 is TGTGCCAGCAGTACCTGGACAGGGACTGAAGCTTTCTTT.

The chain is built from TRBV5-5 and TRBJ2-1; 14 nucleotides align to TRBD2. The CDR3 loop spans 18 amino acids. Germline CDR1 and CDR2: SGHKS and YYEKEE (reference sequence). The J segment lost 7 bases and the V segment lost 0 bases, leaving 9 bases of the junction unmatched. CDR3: CASSLVRLAGGPSNEQFF. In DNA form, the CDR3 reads TGTGCCAGCAGCTTGGTTCGACTAGCGGGAGGGCCATCGAATGAGCAGTTCTTC.

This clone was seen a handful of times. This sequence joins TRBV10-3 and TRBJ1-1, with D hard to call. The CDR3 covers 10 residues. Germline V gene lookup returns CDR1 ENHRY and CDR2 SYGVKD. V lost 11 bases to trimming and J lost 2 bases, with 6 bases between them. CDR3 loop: CAGRNTEAFF. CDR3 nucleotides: TGTGCCGGGAGAAACACTGAAGCTTTCTTT.

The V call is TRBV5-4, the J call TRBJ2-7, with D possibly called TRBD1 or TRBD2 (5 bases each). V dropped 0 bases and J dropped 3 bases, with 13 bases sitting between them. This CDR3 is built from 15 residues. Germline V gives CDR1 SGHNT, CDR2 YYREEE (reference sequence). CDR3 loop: CASSLGGVPNYEQYF. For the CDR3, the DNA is TGTGCCAGCAGCTTGGGAGGGGTTCCAAACTACGAGCAGTACTTC.

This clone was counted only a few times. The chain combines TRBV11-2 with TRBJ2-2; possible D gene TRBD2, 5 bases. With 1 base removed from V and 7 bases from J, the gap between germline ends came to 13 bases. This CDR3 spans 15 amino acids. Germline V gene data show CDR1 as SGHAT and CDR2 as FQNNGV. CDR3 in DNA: TGTGCCAGCAGCTTAGGATACGGACTTTTCGGGGAGCTGTTTTTT. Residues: CASSLGYGLFGELFF.

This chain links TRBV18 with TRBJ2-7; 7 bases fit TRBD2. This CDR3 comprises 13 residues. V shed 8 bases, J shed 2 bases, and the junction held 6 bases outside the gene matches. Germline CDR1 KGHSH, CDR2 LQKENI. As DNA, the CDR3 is TGTGCCAGCGCCCCGGGGAGGGCCTACGAGCAGTACTTC. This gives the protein CASAPGRAYEQYF.

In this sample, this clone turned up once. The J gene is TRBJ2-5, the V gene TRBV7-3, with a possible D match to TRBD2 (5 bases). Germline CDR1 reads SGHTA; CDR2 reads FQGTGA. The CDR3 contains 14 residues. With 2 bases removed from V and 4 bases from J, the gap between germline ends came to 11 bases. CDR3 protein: CASSLGSDGETQYF. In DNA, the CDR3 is TGTGCCAGCAGCTTAGGGAGTGACGGAGAGACCCAGTACTTC.

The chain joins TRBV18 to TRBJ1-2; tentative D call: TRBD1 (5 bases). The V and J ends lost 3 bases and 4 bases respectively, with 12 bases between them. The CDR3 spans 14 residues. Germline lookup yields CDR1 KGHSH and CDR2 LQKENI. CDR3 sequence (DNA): TGTGCCAGCTCACCGGGGACTCTGAGCTATGGCTACACCTTC. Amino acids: CASSPGTLSYGYTF.

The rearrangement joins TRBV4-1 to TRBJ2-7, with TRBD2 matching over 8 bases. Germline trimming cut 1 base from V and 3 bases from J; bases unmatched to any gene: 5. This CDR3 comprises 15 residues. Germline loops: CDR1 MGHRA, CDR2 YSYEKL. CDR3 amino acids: CASSQGAGGYYEQYF. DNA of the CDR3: TGCGCCAGCAGCCAAGGGGCGGGGGGCTACTACGAGCAGTACTTC.

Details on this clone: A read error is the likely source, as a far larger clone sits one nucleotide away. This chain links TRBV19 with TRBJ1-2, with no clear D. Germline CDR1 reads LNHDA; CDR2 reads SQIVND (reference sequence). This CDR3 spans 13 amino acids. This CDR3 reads CDSSKDGPYGYTF. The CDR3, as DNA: TGTGACAGTAGTAAGGACGGACCGTATGGCTACACCTTC.

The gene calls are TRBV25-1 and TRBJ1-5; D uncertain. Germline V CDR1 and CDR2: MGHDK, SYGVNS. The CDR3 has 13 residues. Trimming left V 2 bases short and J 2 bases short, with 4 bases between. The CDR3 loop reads CASSEGGNQPQHF. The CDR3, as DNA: TGTGCCAGCAGTGAAGGCGGCAATCAGCCCCAGCATTTT.

The CDR3 DNA follows: TGTGCCAGCAGCTTAGGGTCAGCCAGGGGTAGCTATGGCTACACCTTC. Translated: CASSLGSARGSYGYTF. V usage is TRBV7-8 and J usage is TRBJ1-2, with D maybe TRBD1 (6 bases). The germline V gene encodes CDR1 SGHVS and CDR2 FQNEAQ. Deletions cut 1 base from V and 4 bases from J, with 16 bases between. This CDR3 is 16 amino acids long.

The CDR3 nucleotides read TGTGCCAGCAGCAGGACAGGGGTTGGGGAGACCCAGTACTTC. Translation: CASSRTGVGETQYF. The rearrangement uses TRBV11-2 and TRBJ2-5; TRBD1 matches at 9 bases. The trim removed 5 bases at V and 5 bases at J, leaving 6 bases unmatched. CDR1 and CDR2 (germline): SGHAT, FQNNGV. The CDR3 totals 14 residues.

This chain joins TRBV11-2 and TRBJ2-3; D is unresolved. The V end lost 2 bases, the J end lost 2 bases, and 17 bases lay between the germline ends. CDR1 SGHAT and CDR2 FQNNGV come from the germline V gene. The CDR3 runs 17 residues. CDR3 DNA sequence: TGTGCCAGCAGCTTACAAGGGTTCGGCCTAACCACAGATACGCAGTATTTT. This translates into CASSLQGFGLTTDTQYF.

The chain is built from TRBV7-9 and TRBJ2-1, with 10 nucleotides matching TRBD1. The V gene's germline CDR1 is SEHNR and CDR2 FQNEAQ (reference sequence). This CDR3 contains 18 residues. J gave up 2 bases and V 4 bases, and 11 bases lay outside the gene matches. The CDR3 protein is CASSSGTGASGAYNEQFF. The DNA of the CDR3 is TGTGCCAGCAGCTCCGGGACAGGGGCGTCAGGGGCCTACAATGAGCAGTTCTTC.

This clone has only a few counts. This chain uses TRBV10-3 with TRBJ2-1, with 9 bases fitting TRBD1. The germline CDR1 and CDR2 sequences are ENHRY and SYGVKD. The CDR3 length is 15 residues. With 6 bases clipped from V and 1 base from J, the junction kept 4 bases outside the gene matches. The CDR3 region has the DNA TGTGCCATCAGAGAGGACAGGGGATCCTACAATGAGCAGTTCTTC. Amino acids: CAIREDRGSYNEQFF.

The CDR3 DNA reads as TGTGCCAGCAGCTTAGCCCACCGGACAGGGTATTACGAGCAGTACTTC. It specifies CASSLAHRTGYYEQYF. V gene TRBV11-2 combines with J gene TRBJ2-7, with 8 bases matching TRBD1. CDR3 length equals 16 residues. The junction had 9 bases not matched to a gene; V was cut back by 1 base and J by 4 bases. Germline V gene lookup returns CDR1 SGHAT and CDR2 FQNNGV.

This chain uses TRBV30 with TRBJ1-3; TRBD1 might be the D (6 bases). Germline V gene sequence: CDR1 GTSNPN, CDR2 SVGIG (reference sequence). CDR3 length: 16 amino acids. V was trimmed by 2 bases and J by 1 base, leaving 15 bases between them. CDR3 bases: TGTGCCTGGAGTAAGGTTGGGGGGGCTTCTGGAAACACCATATATTTT. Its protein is CAWSKVGGASGNTIYF.

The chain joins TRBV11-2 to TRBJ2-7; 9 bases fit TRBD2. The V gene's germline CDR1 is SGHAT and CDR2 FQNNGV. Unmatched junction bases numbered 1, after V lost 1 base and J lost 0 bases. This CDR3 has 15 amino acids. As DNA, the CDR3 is TGTGCCAGCAGCTTAGCTAGCGGGACCTCCTACGAGCAGTACTTC. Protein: CASSLASGTSYEQYF.

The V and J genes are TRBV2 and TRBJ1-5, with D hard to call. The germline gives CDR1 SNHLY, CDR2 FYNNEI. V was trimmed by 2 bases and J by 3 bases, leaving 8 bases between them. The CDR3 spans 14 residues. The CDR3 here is CASSESSFNQPQHF. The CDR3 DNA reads TGTGCCAGCAGTGAAAGTAGTTTCAATCAGCCCCAGCATTTT.

The CDR3 DNA follows: TGTGCCAGCAGCTCTCCTACTAGCGGGTCAGAGACCCAGTACTTC. This codes for CASSSPTSGSETQYF. The chain joins TRBV7-9 to TRBJ2-5; 9 bases agree with TRBD2. Germline CDR1 reads SEHNR; CDR2 reads FQNEAQ (reference sequence). The CDR3 consists of 15 residues. V was clipped by 4 bases and J by 4 bases; unmatched bases: 7.

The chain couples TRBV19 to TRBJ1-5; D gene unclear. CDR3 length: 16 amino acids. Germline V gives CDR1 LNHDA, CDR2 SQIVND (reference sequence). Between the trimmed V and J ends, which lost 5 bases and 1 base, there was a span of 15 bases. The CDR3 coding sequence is TGTGCCAGTAGTTACTCGGGGATCCAGAGCAATCAGCCCCAGCATTTT. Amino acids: CASSYSGIQSNQPQHF.